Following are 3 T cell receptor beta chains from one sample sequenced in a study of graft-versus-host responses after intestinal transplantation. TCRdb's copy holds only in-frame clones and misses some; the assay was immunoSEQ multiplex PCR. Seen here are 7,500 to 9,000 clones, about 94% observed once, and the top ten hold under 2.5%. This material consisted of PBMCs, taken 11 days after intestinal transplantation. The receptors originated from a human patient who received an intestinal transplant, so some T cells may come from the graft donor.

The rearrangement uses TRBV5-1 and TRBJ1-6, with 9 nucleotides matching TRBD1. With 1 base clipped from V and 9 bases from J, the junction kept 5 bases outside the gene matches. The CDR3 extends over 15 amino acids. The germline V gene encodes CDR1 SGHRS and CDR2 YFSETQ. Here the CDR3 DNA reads TGCGCCAGCAGCTTGAAGACAGGGGGTTTTTCACCCCTCCACTTT. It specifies CASSLKTGGFSPLHF.

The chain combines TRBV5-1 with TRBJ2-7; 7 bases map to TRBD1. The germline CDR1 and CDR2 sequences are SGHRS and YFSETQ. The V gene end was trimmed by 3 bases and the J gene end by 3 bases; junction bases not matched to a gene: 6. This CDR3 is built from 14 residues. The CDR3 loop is CASSYSRDSYEQYF. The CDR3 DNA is TGCGCCAGCAGCTACAGCCGGGACAGCTACGAGCAGTACTTC. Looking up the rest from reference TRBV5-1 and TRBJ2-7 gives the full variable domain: KAGVTQTPRYLIKTRGQQVTLSCSPISGHRSVSWYQQTPGQGLQFLFEYFSETQRNKGNFPGRFSGRQFSNSRSEMNVSTLELGDSALYLCASSYSRDSYEQYFGPGTRLTVT.

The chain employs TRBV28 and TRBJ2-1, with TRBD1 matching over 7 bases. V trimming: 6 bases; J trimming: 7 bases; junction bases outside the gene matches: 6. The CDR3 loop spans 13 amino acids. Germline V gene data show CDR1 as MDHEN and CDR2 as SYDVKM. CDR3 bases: TGTGCCAGCAGACCGACAGGGTTGAATGAGCAGTTCTTC. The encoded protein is CASRPTGLNEQFF. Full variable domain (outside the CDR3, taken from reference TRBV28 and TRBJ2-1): DVKVTQSSRYLVKRTGEKVFLECVQDMDHENMFWYRQDPGLGLRLIYFSYDVKMKEKGDIPEGYSVSREKKERFSLILESASTNQTSMYLCASRPTGLNEQFFGPGTRLTVL.